This T cell receptor (beta chain) was observed in a study of T cell responses to AZD1222 COVID-19 vaccine. Only one count was recorded for this clone. As yet, its antigen is unknown. The germline V and J ends were trimmed by 0 bases and 8 bases, with 7 bases remaining between them. The CDR3 runs to 13 residues. Germline V CDR1 and CDR2: SGHTA, FQGNSA. Overall study results and limits: Repertoires were obtained only post-peak T cell response. Just 5 to 7 people given AZD1222 tested seropositive at baseline.

The repertoire was sequenced with immunoSEQ multiplex PCR; TCRdb's copy has only in-frame clones and lacks some. Among some 94,000 clones listed, around nine tenths were seen once. The receptor's source is an adult in good health. This chain links TRBV7-2 with TRBJ2-2, with no clear D. Sequencing used peripheral blood, obtained on day 0 of AZD1222 vaccination. CDR3 region: CASSLAARGELFF. As DNA, the CDR3 is TGTGCCAGCAGCTTAGCGGCGCGAGGGGAGCTGTTTTTT.